Below, 20 T cell receptor beta chains from the same sample are listed, as sequenced in a study of CD8 T cells in Susac syndrome. Random hexamers served to reverse transcribe about 0.5 to 1 ug RNA. MiXCR, applied by TCRdb to the immunoSEQ multiplex PCR reads, yields one record per CDR3 protein. The sample includes tens of thousands of distinct CDR3 sequences, 94% of them seen just once. Sequenced input: CD8+ T cells from PBMCs. The receptor source for this set is a human donor in good health.

The V gene is TRBV4-1, the J gene TRBJ1-1, with D tentatively TRBD1 (5 bases). Germline loops: CDR1 MGHRA, CDR2 YSYEKL. Trimming removed 1 base from V and 4 bases from J, with 13 bases in between. The CDR3 runs to 15 residues. CDR3 DNA sequence: TGCGCCAGCAGCCAAGGACCCCCAGGGACCACTGAAGCTTTCTTT. It yields the protein CASSQGPPGTTEAFF.

V and J are TRBV5-1 and TRBJ2-1; the D is unclear. This CDR3 comprises 12 residues. With 0 bases removed from V and 9 bases from J, the gap between germline ends came to 7 bases. The germline gives CDR1 SGHRS, CDR2 YFSETQ. CDR3 coding DNA: TGCGCCAGCAGCTTGGTGGGCGGTGAGCAGTTCTTC. Residues: CASSLVGGEQFF.

The chain uses TRBV3-1 and TRBJ2-3, with 10 positions matching TRBD2. There are 16 residues in the CDR3. CDR1 is LGHDT, CDR2 YNNKEL, per germline (reference sequence). V lost 0 bases, J lost 4 bases, and 4 bases stayed unmatched. The CDR3 spells CASSQEGLAGADTQYF. In DNA, the CDR3 is TGTGCCAGCAGCCAAGAAGGTCTAGCGGGAGCAGATACGCAGTATTTT.

The chain is built from TRBV7-8 and TRBJ2-3, with 9 nucleotides matching TRBD2. The CDR3 sequence is 16 residues long. V was pared by 4 bases and J by 5 bases, with 10 bases of the junction left unmatched. The germline gives CDR1 SGHVS, CDR2 FQNEAQ. The CDR3 protein is CASSYDPGLAGDTQYF. CDR3 nucleotide sequence: TGTGCCAGCAGCTACGACCCGGGACTAGCAGGAGATACGCAGTATTTT.

The J gene is TRBJ2-2, the V gene TRBV24-1; the match to TRBD2 covers 12 bases. Germline V gene lookup returns CDR1 KGHDR and CDR2 SFDVKD. The J segment lost 1 base and the V segment lost 5 bases, leaving 4 bases of the junction unmatched. The CDR3 extends over 17 amino acids. CDR3 loop: CATSARTSGMNTGELFF. The CDR3 DNA sequence: TGTGCCACCAGTGCCCGGACTAGCGGGATGAACACCGGGGAGCTGTTTTTT.

The chain links TRBV6-1 to TRBJ2-3; 10 bases align to TRBD2. The germline V gene encodes CDR1 MNHNS and CDR2 SASEGT. CDR3 size: 20 residues. The V gene end was trimmed by 7 bases and the J gene end by 4 bases; junction bases not matched to a gene: 23. DNA of the CDR3: TGTGCCAGCACTCGTGGGTCGAAATCTAGCGGGAGTGCAATGGCAGATACGCAGTATTTT. This translates into CASTRGSKSSGSAMADTQYF.

This chain uses TRBV28 with TRBJ2-3, with TRBD1 matching over 9 bases. V trimming: 6 bases; J trimming: 4 bases; junction bases outside the gene matches: 5. This CDR3 comprises 14 residues. CDR1 MDHEN and CDR2 SYDVKM come from the germline V gene. This CDR3 reads CASSLRTGADTQYF. Here the CDR3 DNA reads TGTGCCAGCAGCCTGAGGACAGGGGCAGATACGCAGTATTTT.

The chain recombines TRBV6-6 with TRBJ1-5; 7 positions match TRBD1. The germline V gene has CDR1 MNHNY and CDR2 SVGAGI (reference sequence). The V and J ends lost 5 bases and 7 bases, in that order; junction bases with no gene match: 5. This CDR3 has 13 amino acids. The CDR3 is CASSTTGWQPQHF. The CDR3 nucleotides are TGTGCCAGCAGTACGACAGGGTGGCAGCCCCAGCATTTT.

The chain recombines TRBV9 with TRBJ1-1; D is undetermined. CDR1 is SGDLS and CDR2 is YYNGEE in the germline V gene. V dropped 0 bases and J dropped 7 bases, with 7 bases sitting between them. The CDR3 sequence is 12 residues long. The CDR3 loop reads CASSVGWGEAFF. DNA for the CDR3: TGTGCCAGCAGCGTAGGTTGGGGTGAAGCTTTCTTT.

The V call is TRBV4-1, the J call TRBJ1-2; D call uncertain. The CDR3 totals 14 residues. Germline assignment: CDR1 MGHRA and CDR2 YSYEKL. Trimming took 3 bases from V and 4 from J, leaving 12 bases between them. The CDR3 sequence: CASSQDPGSYGYTF. Here the CDR3 DNA reads TGCGCCAGCAGCCAGGATCCGGGGAGCTATGGCTACACCTTC.

The CDR3 protein is CASSVAQASYGYTF. The DNA of the CDR3 is TGTGCCAGCAGCGTAGCGCAGGCGTCTTATGGCTACACCTTC. V gene TRBV9 combines with J gene TRBJ1-2; D gene ambiguous. The CDR3 runs to 14 residues. CDR1 is SGDLS and CDR2 is YYNGEE in the germline V gene. Trimming pared 0 bases from V and 5 bases from J, leaving 11 bases between.

In its sample, this clonotype was seen a few times. The chain has TRBV6-4 and TRBJ2-2, with D unclear. Deletions cut 0 bases from V and 4 bases from J, with 3 bases between. Germline V lookup: CDR1 MRHNA, CDR2 SNTAGT. The CDR3 is made up of 13 amino acids. DNA of the CDR3: TGTGCCAGCAGTGACTCTAGCACCGGGGAGCTGTTTTTT. It yields the protein CASSDSSTGELFF.

This clonotype was seen just once. The genes are TRBV30 and TRBJ1-3, with TRBD1 matching 7 bases. Germline V CDR1 and CDR2: GTSNPN, SVGIG (reference sequence). The CDR3 has 14 residues. Trimming took 3 bases from V and 3 from J; bases not matched to a gene: 5. The CDR3 region is CAWSRGTVGNTIYF. Here the CDR3 DNA reads TGTGCCTGGAGCAGGGGGACTGTTGGAAACACCATATATTTT.

The chain employs TRBV30 and TRBJ1-2; 8 bases are a match to TRBD1. The length of the CDR3 is 14 residues. Losses at the gene ends were 4 bases for V and 0 bases for J; bases not matched to a gene: 4. The germline gives CDR1 GTSNPN, CDR2 SVGIG (reference sequence). The CDR3 DNA reads as TGTGCCTGGACCGGGACAGGTACTAACTATGGCTACACCTTC. Its translation: CAWTGTGTNYGYTF.

The genes are TRBV13 and TRBJ1-2, with D uncertain. Per the germline V gene, CDR1 is PRHDT and CDR2 is FYEKMQ (reference sequence). V dropped 3 bases and J dropped 5 bases, with 10 bases sitting between them. The length of the CDR3 is 13 residues. CDR3 sequence: CASSFLRAYGYTF. Written as DNA, the CDR3 is TGTGCCAGCAGCTTCCTTCGGGCGTATGGCTACACCTTC. Combining the CDR3 with reference TRBV13 and TRBJ1-2 gives the whole variable domain AAGVIQSPRHLIKEKRETATLKCYPIPRHDTVYWYQQGPGQDPQFLISFYEKMQSDKGSIPDRFSAQQFSDYHSELNMSSLELGDSALYFCASSFLRAYGYTFGSGTRLTVV.

The chain employs TRBV6-1 and TRBJ2-7, with 11 bases identical to TRBD2. The V gene's germline CDR1 is MNHNS and CDR2 SASEGT. The V gene end was trimmed by 5 bases and the J gene end by 3 bases; junction bases not matched to a gene: 3. The CDR3 loop spans 14 amino acids. The CDR3 protein is CASSLGTSGYEQYV. DNA for the CDR3: TGTGCCAGCAGTCTCGGGACTAGCGGCTACGAGCAGTACGTC.

This sequence joins TRBV7-6 and TRBJ2-2, with a tentative D call TRBD2 (6 bases). This CDR3 is built from 13 residues. Germline V gene data show CDR1 as SGHVS and CDR2 as FNYEAQ. Trimming removed 5 bases from V and 7 bases from J, with 11 bases in between. The CDR3 nucleotides are TGTGCCAGCAGCCCCAAGGGAGGCGGGGAGCTGTTTTTT. It encodes CASSPKGGGELFF.

The V call is TRBV30, the J call TRBJ2-1, with a weak D call TRBD2 (6 bases). CDR3 size: 15 residues. Germline CDR1 and CDR2: GTSNPN and SVGIG (reference sequence). Trimming left V 4 bases short and J 3 bases short, with 16 bases between. The CDR3 DNA is TGTGCCTGGATGATAGGGACTCCCTACTACAATGAGCAGTTCTTC. Protein: CAWMIGTPYYNEQFF. The full variable domain, rest sourced from reference TRBV30 and TRBJ2-1, is SQTIHQWPATLVQPVGSPLSLECTVEGTSNPNLYWYRQAAGRGLQLLFYSVGIGQISSEVPQNLSASRPQDRQFILSSKKLLLSDSGFYLCAWMIGTPYYNEQFFGPGTRLTVL.

V usage is TRBV9 and J usage is TRBJ1-1, with a weak D call TRBD1 (6 bases). The V gene's germline CDR1 is SGDLS and CDR2 YYNGEE. CDR3 size: 12 residues. Trimming took 0 bases from V and 14 from J, leaving 14 bases between them. CDR3 sequence: CASSVEGTGIFF. In DNA form, the CDR3 reads TGTGCCAGCAGCGTAGAAGGTACAGGGATCTTCTTT. Supplemented by reference TRBV9 and TRBJ1-1, the full variable domain reads DSGVTQTPKHLITATGQRVTLRCSPRSGDLSVYWYQQSLDQGLQFLIQYYNGEERAKGNILERFSAQQFPDLHSELNLSSLELGDSALYFCASSVEGTGIFFGQGTRLTVV.

The chain couples TRBV3-1 to TRBJ1-2; D ambiguous. V lost 10 bases to trimming and J lost 3 bases, with 9 bases between them. The germline CDR1 and CDR2 sequences are LGHDT and YNNKEL (reference sequence). The CDR3 sequence is 11 residues long. The CDR3 loop is CATTSDYGYTF. For the CDR3, the DNA is TGTGCCACGACCTCGGACTATGGCTACACCTTC.